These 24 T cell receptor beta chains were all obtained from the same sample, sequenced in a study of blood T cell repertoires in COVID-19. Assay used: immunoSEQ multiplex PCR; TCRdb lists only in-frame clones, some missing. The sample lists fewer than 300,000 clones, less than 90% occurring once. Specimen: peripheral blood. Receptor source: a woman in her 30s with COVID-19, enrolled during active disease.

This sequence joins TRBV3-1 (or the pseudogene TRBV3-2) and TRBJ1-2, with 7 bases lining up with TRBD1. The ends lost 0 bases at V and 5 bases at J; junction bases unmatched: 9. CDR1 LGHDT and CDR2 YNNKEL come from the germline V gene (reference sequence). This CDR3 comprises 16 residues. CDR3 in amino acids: CASSQDWDSFSYGYTF. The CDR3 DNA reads TGTGCCAGCAGCCAAGATTGGGACAGCTTTTCGTATGGCTACACCTTC.

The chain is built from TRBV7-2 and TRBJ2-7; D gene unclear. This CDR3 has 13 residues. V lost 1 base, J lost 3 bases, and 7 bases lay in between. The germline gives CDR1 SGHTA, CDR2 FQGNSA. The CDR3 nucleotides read TGTGCCAGCAGCTTAGTTTCAGGCTACGAGCAGTACTTC. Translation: CASSLVSGYEQYF.

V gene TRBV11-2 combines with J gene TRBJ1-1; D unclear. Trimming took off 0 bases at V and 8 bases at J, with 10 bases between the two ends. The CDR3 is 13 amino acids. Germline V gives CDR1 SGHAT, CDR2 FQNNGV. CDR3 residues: CASSLDLGSEAFF. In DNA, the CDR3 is TGTGCCAGCAGCTTAGATCTAGGGAGCGAAGCTTTCTTT.

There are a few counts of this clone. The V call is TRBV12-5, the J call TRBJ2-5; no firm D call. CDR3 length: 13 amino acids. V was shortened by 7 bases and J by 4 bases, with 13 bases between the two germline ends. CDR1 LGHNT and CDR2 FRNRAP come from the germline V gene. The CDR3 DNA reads TGTGCTAGTGCCTATCCGGGTTCAGAGACCCAGTACTTC. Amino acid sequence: CASAYPGSETQYF. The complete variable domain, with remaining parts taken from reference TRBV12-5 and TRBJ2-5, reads DARVTQTPRHKVTEMGQEVTMRCQPILGHNTVFWYRQTMMQGLELLAYFRNRAPLDDSGMPKDRFSAEMPDATLATLKIQPSEPRDSAVYFCASAYPGSETQYFGPGTRLLVL.

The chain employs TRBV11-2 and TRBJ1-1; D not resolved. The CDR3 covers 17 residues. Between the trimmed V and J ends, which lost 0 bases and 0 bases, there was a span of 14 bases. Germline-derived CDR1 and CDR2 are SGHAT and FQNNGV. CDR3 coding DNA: TGTGCCAGCAGCTTAGATCTTTCAGCGAGGCTGAACACTGAAGCTTTCTTT. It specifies CASSLDLSARLNTEAFF.

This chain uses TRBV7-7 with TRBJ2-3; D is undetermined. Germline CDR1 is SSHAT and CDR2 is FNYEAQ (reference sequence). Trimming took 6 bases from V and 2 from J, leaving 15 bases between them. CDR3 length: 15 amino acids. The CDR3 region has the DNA TGTGCCAGCAGTAAGACTTTCTCAATCACAGATACGCAGTATTTT. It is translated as CASSKTFSITDTQYF.

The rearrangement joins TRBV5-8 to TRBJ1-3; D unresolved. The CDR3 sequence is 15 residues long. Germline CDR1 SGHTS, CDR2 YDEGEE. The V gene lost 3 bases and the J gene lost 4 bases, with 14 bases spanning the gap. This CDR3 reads CASSSPPPQGNTIYF. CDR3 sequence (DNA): TGTGCCAGCAGCTCCCCCCCACCGCAGGGAAACACCATATATTTT.

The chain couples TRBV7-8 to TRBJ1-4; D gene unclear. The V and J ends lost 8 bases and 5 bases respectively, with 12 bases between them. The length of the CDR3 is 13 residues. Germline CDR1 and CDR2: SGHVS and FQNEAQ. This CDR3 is CASALDGNEKLFF. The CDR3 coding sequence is TGTGCCAGCGCCTTAGATGGCAATGAAAAACTGTTTTTT.

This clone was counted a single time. As DNA, the CDR3 is TGTGCCAGCAGTTTTGCGGGGCTAGAGACCCAGTACTTC. Protein sequence: CASSFAGLETQYF. This chain connects TRBV12-3 or TRBV12-4 to TRBJ2-5, with D tentatively TRBD2 (6 bases). Trimming removed 3 bases at V and 4 bases at J, with 9 bases between. CDR3 size: 13 residues.

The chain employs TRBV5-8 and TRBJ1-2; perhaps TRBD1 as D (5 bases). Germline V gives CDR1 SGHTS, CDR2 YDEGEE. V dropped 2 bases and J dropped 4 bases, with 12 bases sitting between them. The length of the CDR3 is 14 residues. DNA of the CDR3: TGTGCCAGCAGCTTTAGGAGGGGTTCCTATGGCTACACCTTC. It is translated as CASSFRRGSYGYTF.

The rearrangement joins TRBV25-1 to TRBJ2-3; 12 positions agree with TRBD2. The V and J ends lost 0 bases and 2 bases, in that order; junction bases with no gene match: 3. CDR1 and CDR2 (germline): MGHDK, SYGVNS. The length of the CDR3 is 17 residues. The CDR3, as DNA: TGTGCCAGCAGTGAATATACTAGCGGGGGGTTCACAGATACGCAGTATTTT. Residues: CASSEYTSGGFTDTQYF.

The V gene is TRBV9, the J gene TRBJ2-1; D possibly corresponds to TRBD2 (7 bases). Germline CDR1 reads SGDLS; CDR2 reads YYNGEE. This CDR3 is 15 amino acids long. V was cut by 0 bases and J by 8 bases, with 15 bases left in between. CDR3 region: CASSVVTGGGYEQFF. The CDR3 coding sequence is TGTGCCAGCAGCGTAGTCACGGGGGGCGGCTATGAGCAGTTCTTC.

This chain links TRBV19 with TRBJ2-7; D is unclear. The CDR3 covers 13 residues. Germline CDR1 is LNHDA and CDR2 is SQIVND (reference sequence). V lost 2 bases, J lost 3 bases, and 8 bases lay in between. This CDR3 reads CASSIYLLYEQYF. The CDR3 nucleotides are TGTGCCAGTAGTATATATCTCCTCTACGAGCAGTACTTC.

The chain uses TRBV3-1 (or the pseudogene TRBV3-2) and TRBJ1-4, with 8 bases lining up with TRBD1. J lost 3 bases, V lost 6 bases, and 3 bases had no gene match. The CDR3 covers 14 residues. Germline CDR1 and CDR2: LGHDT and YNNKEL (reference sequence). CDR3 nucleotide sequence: TGTGCCAGCAGTGACAGGGGTTCTAATGAAAAACTGTTTTTT. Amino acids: CASSDRGSNEKLFF.

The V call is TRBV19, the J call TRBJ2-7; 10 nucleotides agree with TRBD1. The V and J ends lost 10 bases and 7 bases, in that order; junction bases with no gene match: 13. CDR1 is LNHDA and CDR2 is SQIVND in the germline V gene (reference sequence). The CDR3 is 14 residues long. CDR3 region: CATKEGTGAREQYF. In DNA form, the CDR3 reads TGTGCCACTAAGGAGGGGACAGGGGCGAGGGAGCAGTACTTC.

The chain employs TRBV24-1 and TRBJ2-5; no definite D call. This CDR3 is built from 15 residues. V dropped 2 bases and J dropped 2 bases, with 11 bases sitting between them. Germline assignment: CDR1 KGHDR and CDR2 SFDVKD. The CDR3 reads CATSDWREIQETQYF. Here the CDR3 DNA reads TGTGCCACCAGTGATTGGAGAGAGATTCAAGAGACCCAGTACTTC.

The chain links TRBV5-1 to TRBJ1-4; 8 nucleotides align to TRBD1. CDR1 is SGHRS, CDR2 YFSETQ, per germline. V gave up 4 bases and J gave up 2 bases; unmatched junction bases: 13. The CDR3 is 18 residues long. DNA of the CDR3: TGCGCCAGCAGCCGCAGACCGACAGGGGTCGCTACTAATGAAAAACTGTTTTTT. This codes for CASSRRPTGVATNEKLFF.

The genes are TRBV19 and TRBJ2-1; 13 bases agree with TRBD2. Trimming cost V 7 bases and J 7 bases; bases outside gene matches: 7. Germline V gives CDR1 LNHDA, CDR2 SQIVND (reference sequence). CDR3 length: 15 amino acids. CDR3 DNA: TGTGCCAGTACTACACTAGCGGGGGGGCCAAATGAGCAGTTCTTC. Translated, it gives CASTTLAGGPNEQFF.

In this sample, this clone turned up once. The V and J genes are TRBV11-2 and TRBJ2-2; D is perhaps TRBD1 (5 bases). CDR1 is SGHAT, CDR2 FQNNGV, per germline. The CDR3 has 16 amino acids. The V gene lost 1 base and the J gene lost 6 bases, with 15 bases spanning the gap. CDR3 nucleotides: TGTGCCAGCAGCTTAGTTAAAGGGGTTAGGCCCGGGGAGCTGTTTTTT. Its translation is CASSLVKGVRPGELFF.

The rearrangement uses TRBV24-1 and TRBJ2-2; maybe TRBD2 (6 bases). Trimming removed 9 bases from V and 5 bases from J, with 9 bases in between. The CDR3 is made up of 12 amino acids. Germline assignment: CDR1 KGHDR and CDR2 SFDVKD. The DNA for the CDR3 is TGTGCCACCCGCCGGGGGACCGGGGAGCTGTTTTTT. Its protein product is CATRRGTGELFF.

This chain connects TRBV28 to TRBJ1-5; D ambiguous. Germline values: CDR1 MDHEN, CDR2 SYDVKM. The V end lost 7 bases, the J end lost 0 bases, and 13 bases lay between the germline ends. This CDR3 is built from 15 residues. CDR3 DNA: TGTGCCAGCACCGCGACAAGGTATAGCAATCAGCCCCAGCATTTT. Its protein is CASTATRYSNQPQHF. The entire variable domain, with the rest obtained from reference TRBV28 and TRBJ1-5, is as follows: DVKVTQSSRYLVKRTGEKVFLECVQDMDHENMFWYRQDPGLGLRLIYFSYDVKMKEKGDIPEGYSVSREKKERFSLILESASTNQTSMYLCASTATRYSNQPQHFGDGTRLSIL.

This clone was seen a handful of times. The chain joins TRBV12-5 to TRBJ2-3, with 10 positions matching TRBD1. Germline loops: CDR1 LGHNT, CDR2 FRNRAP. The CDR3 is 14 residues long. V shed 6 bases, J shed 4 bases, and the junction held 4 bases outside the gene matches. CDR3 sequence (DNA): TGTGCTAGTGGGGCGGGACAGGGGTCAGATACGCAGTATTTT. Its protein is CASGAGQGSDTQYF.

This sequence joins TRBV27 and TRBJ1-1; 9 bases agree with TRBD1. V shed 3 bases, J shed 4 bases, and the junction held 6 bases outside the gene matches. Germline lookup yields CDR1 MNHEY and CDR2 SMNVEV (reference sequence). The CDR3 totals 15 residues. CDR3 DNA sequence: TGTGCCAGCAGTTTCTCCCGACAGGGGGGCACTGAAGCTTTCTTT. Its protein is CASSFSRQGGTEAFF.

The DNA for the CDR3 is TGTGCCAGCAGCCCTTTCTGCCTAGCTTGCACAGATACGCAGTATTTT. Translating gives CASSPFCLACTDTQYF. The chain carries TRBV3-1 (or the pseudogene TRBV3-2) and TRBJ2-3; the D gene is possibly TRBD2 (5 bases). The CDR3 is made up of 16 amino acids. Deletions cut 4 bases from V and 1 base from J, with 15 bases between. Germline assignment: CDR1 LGHDT and CDR2 YNNKEL (reference sequence).